This T cell receptor (beta chain) was documented in a study of blood T cell repertoires in COVID-19. The overall study: There were acute and convalescent COVID-19 samples, and they came from the United States, Italy and Spain. PBMCs, B-cell-depleted T cells, or T cells were the source of the cDNA or gDNA that made up the material.

Seattle enrolled patients during active infection and tracked them longitudinally. In the original workflow: Estimation of nucleated cell counts was performed using reference gene primer amplification. Only in-frame clones appear in the TCRdb table, and some are missing; sequencing was by immunoSEQ multiplex PCR. That table furnishes V, J and clone size, whereas the DNA furnished D and trimming. The data hold about 36,000 clones, with under 90% observed a single time. CDR1 and CDR2 from the germline V gene are SNHLY and FYNNEI. V lost 8 bases, J lost 8 bases, and 9 bases stayed unmatched. The CDR3 covers 13 residues.

Sequencing input: peripheral blood. The receptor comes from a man between 60 and 75 years old with COVID-19, enrolled during active disease. V gene TRBV2 combines with J gene TRBJ2-1, with TRBD2 matching over 7 bases. The CDR3 DNA is TGTGCCAGCTCCCGGCGGGAGCCTCATGAGCAGTTCTTC. This translates into CASSRREPHEQFF.